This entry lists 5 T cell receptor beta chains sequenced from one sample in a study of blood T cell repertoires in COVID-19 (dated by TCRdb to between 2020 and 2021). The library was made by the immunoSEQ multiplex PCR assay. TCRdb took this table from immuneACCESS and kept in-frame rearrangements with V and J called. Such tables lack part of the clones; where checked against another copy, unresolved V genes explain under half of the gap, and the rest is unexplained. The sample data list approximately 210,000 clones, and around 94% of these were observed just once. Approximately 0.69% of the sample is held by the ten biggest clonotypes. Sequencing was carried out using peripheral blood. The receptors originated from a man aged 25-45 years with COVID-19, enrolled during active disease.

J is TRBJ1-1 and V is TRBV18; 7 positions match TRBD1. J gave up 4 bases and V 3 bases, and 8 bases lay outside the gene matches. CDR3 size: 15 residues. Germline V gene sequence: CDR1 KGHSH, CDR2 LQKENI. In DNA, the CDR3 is TGTGCCAGCTCACCGTCGGTAGGGGGCCTCACTGAAGCTTTCTTT. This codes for CASSPSVGGLTEAFF.

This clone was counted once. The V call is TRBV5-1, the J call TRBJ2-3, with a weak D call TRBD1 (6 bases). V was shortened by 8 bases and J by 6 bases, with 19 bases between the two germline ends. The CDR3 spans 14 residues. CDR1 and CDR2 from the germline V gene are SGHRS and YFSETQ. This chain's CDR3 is CASGFHTGTDTQYF. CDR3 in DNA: TGCGCCAGTGGATTCCATACAGGGACCGATACGCAGTATTTT. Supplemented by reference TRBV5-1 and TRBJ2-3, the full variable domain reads KAGVTQTPRYLIKTRGQQVTLSCSPISGHRSVSWYQQTPGQGLQFLFEYFSETQRNKGNFPGRFSGRQFSNSRSEMNVSTLELGDSALYLCASGFHTGTDTQYFGPGTRLTVL.

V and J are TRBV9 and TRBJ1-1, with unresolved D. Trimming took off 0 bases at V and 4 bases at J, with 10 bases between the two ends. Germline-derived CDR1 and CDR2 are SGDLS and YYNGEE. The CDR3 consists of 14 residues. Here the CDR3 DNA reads TGTGCCAGCAGCGTAGGTCCAGACACCACTGAAGCTTTCTTT. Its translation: CASSVGPDTTEAFF.

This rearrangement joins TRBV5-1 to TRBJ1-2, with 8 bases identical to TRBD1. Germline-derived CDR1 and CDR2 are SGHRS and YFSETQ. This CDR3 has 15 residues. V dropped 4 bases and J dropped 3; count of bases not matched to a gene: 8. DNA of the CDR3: TGCGCCAGCAGCCCGACAGGGGATGCGCACTATGGCTACACCTTC. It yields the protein CASSPTGDAHYGYTF.

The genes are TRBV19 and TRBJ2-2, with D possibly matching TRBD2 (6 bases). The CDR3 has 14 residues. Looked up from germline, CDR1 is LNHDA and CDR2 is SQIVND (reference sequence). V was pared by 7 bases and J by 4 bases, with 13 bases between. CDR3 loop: CASTRDSPTGELFF. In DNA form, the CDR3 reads TGTGCCAGTACCCGGGACTCTCCCACCGGGGAGCTGTTTTTT. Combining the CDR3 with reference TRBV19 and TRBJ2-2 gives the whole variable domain DGGITQSPKYLFRKEGQNVTLSCEQNLNHDAMYWYRQDPGQGLRLIYYSQIVNDFQKGDIAEGYSVSREKKESFPLTVTSAQKNPTAFYLCASTRDSPTGELFFGEGSRLTVL.